The 7 T cell receptor beta chains reported below all come from one sample, sequenced in a study of Graves' ophthalmopathy and Graves' hyperthyroidism. Amplified TCR beta CDR3 regions were obtained using RNA transcripts as template. In the first round, RT-PCR was carried out with HTBI primers, and a multiplex PCR formed the second round. TCRdb redid the calling of the multiplex PCR reads with MiXCR, one entry per CDR3 protein. This sample yields over a million distinct CDR3 sequences, of which around a third are seen a single time; 11% belongs to the top ten. The sequenced sample was peripheral blood or thyroid tissue (not recorded which). The receptors here all came from an adult man with Graves' hyperthyroidism.

This clonotype has more than one count but fewer than ten. The rearrangement uses TRBV12-3 or TRBV12-4 and TRBJ2-2, with D possibly being TRBD1 or TRBD2 (5 bases each). V lost 9 bases and J 3 bases, leaving 17 bases between the germline ends. The CDR3 spans 15 residues. The CDR3 DNA sequence: TGTGCCAGTCAACCATCCGGGACCTACACCGGGGAGCTGTTTTTT. This encodes CASQPSGTYTGELFF.

A word on this clonotype: This may come from a read error, since a much larger clone is one base off. This rearrangement joins TRBV5-1 to TRBJ2-6; no clear D gene. Germline V lookup: CDR1 SGHRS, CDR2 YFSETQ. CDR3 length: 15 residues. The CDR3 nucleotides read TGCGCCAGCCAACGAAGTCTCTCTGGGACCAACGTCCTGACTTTC. Encoded protein: CASQRSLSGTNVLTF.

This clonotype was recorded at least ten times. V and J are TRBV7-9 and TRBJ2-7; D not resolved. The CDR3 extends over 12 amino acids. Trimming removed 3 bases at V and 6 bases at J, with 9 bases between. Germline V gene lookup returns CDR1 SEHNR and CDR2 FQNEAQ (reference sequence). The CDR3 loop is CASSFPAGEQYF. CDR3 nucleotide sequence: TGTGCCAGCAGCTTCCCAGCCGGCGAGCAGTACTTC.

The gene calls are TRBV27 and TRBJ1-5; D might be TRBD1 (5 bases). This CDR3 has 12 residues. With 7 bases removed from V and 7 bases from J, the gap between germline ends came to 11 bases. Germline assignment: CDR1 MNHEY and CDR2 SMNVEV (reference sequence). CDR3 nucleotides: TGTGCCAGCAACAGGCCTGGACAGCCCCAGCATTTT. Translating gives CASNRPGQPQHF.

This clonotype was recorded many times. J is TRBJ2-5 and V is TRBV7-9; 8 bases are shared with TRBD1. The CDR3 loop spans 15 amino acids. From germline, CDR1 is SEHNR and CDR2 FQNEAQ (reference sequence). The V and J ends lost 5 bases and 2 bases, in that order; junction bases with no gene match: 7. CDR3 sequence: CASSKGDRLQETQYF. In DNA, the CDR3 is TGTGCCAGCAGCAAGGGGGACAGGCTTCAAGAGACCCAGTACTTC.

About this clonotype itself: The DNA is omitted, as the CDR3 cannot be located on it reliably, and the CDR3 follows TCRdb's listing. V gene TRBV29-1 combines with J gene TRBJ2-7; TRBD1, the table's D call, was not compared with the DNA. Both ends counted, the CDR3 spans 13 residues. Germline loops: CDR1 SQVTM, CDR2 ANQGSEA. This CDR3 is CSVATGSADTQYF.

Comments on this clonotype: One base away lies a much larger clone, so this may be a sequencing read error. The V gene is TRBV9, the J gene TRBJ2-5; no firm D call. This CDR3 region has 15 residues. Germline CDR1 SGDLS, CDR2 YYNGEE. CDR3 DNA: TGTGTCAGCAGCGTAGGTCAGAGGCTCCAAGAGACCCAGTACTTC. It is translated as CVSSVGQRLQETQYF.